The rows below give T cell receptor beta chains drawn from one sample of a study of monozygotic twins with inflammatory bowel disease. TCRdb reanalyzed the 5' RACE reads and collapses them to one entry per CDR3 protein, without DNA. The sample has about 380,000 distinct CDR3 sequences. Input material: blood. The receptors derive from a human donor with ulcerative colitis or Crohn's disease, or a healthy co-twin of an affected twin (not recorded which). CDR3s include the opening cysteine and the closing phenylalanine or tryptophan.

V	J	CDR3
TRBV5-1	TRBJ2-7	CASSFGQGIYEQYF
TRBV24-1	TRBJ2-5	CATSDPGTSGGPQETHYF
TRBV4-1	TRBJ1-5	CASSSPGPGIHQPQHF
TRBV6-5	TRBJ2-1	CASSWDSAGNEQFF
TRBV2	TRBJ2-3	CASRLAGTGLRDTQYF
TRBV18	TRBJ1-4	CASSRVDSPTNEKLFF
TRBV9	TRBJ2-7	CASSVAGTVDYEQYF
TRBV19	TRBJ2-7	CATSNREGPYEQYF
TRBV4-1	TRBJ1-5	CASSQGQGPTGQPQHF
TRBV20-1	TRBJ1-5	CSARSDRGQPQHF
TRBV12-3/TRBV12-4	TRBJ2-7	CASSKRQEQYF
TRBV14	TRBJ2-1	CASSQPLAGGLGEQFF
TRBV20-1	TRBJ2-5	CSARSPAGPGETQYF
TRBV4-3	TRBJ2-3	CASSLMRGGGTDTQYF
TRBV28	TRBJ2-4	CASTEAGAMTKNIQYF
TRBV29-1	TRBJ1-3	CSVGQGSPGNTIYF
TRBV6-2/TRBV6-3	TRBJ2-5	CASSYSTITGEETQYF
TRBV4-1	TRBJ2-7	CASSQAMAYEQYF
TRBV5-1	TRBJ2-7	CASSFLTGSAGYEQYF
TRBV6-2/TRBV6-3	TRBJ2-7	CASSQGQAWGEQYF
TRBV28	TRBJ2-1	CASSQIAGGGNEQFF
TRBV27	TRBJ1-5	CASRTGTGANQPQHF
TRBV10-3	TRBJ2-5	CAISEPYLAGDQETQYF
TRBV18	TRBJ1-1	CASSPGRREAFF
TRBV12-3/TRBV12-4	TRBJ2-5	CASSLGGTLAGGPVETQYF
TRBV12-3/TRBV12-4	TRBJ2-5	CASRSGGGDRKTQYF
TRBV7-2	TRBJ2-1	CASSLTSGGALRDEQFF
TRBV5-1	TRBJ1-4	CASSYSNEKLFF
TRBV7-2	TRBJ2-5	CASSLAVDRGRGVTQYF
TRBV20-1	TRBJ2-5	CSARDGSARPVQETQYF
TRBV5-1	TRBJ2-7	CANSPGQGERYEQYF
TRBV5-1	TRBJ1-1	CASRQYPGREAFF
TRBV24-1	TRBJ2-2	CATSDPRGRATGELFF
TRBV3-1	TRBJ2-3	CASRSRGYPDTQYF
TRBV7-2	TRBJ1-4	CASSLVFTNEKLFF
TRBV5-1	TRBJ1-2	CASSPWDSSYGYTF
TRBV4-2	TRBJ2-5	CASSQALQGANFGQETQYF
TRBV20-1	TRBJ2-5	CSARSGTSGGARQETQYF
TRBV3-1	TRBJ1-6	CASSQDGGPLHF
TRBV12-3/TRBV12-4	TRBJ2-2	CASRDRGRAGELFF
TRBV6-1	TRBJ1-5	CASSLTRDASQPQHF
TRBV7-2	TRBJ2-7	CASSFGTPLRGEQYF
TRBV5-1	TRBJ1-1	CASSLDRFRNTEAFF
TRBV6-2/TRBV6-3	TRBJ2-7	CASTGVGLITYEQYF
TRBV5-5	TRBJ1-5	CASSLVTGGLNQPQHF
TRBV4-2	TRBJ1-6	CASSQDLPGAVGSPLHF
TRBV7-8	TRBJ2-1	CASSFHGGTGTYNEQFF
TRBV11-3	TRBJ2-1	CASSLDTRGADNEQFF
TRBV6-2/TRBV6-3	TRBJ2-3	CASSGRTDTQYF
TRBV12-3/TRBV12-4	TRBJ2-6	CASRYPHRAGANVLTF
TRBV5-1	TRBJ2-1	CASSLGGTGEDNEQFF